This record concerns one TCR beta chain sequence. What it binds is not known. This sample was taken from a study of T cells after yellow fever vaccination. Overall study: Those fractions that held only low numbers of cells were prepared using the SMART-Seq v4 Ultra Low Input RNA kit. Whole-study results and caveats: The study found a weaker secondary response that peaked faster, day 5 versus 15.

The TCR cDNA carried a universal primer site and UMIs from 5'RACE template switching. TCRdb analysed the 5' RACE reads with MiXCR anew, one entry per CDR3 protein. The repertoire holds a few hundred thousand distinct CDR3 sequences, roughly 17% seen once, with approximately 15% in the top ten. CDR1 and CDR2 (germline): SGHVS, FQNEAQ. V lost 6 bases and J 1 base, leaving 12 bases between the germline ends. The CDR3 has 14 amino acids. The receptor's source is a man aged 18 to 30 who received the YFV17D yellow fever vaccine. The genes are TRBV7-8 and TRBJ2-5; no clear D gene. The sample was PBMCs, taken around 5 days after the first yellow fever vaccination. CDR3 residues: CASRLSRRQETQYF. The DNA for the CDR3 is TGTGCCAGCAGACTTTCGCGGCGCCAAGAGACCCAGTACTTC.